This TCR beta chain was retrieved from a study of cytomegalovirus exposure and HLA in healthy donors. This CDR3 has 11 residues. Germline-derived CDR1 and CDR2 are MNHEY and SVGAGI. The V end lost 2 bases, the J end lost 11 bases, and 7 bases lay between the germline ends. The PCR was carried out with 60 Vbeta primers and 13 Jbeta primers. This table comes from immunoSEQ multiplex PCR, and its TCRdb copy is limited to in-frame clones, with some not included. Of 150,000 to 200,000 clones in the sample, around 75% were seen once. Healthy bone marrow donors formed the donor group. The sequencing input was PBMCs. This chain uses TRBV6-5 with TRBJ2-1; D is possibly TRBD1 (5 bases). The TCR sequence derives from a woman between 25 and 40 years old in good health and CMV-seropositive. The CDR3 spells CASSYMGQQFF. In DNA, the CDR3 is TGTGCCAGCAGTTACATGGGGCAGCAGTTCTTC.